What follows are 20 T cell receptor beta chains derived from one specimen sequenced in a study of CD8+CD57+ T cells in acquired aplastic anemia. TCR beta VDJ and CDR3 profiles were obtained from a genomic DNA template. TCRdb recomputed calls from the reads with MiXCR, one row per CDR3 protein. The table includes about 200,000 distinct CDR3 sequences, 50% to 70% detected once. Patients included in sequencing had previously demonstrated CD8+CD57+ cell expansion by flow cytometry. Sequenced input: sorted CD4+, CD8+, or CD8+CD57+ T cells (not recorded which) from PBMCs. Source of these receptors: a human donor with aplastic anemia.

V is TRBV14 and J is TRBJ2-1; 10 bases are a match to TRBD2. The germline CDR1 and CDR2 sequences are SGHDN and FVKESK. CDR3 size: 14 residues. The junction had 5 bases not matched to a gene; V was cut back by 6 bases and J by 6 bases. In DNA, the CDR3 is TGTGCCAGCAGTATAGCGGGAGGAGGCAATGAGCAGTTCTTC. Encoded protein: CASSIAGGGNEQFF.

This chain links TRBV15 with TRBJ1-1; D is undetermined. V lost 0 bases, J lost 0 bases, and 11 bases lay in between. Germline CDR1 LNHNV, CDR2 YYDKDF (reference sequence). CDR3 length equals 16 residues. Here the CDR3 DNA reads TGTGCCACCAGCAGAGATGTCAGAAGCATGAACACTGAAGCTTTCTTT. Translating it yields CATSRDVRSMNTEAFF.

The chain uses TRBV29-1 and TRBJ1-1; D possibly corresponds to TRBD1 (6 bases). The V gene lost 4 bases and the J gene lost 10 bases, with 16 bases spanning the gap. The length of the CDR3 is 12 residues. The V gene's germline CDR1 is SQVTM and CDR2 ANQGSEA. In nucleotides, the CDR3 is TGCAGCGTTGGGGGGCAGGGCTATGGAGCTTTCTTT. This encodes CSVGGQGYGAFF.

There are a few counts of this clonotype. The CDR3 loop reads CAISENDGYGYTF. In DNA form, the CDR3 reads TGTGCCATCAGTGAGAACGACGGCTATGGCTACACCTTC. The chain uses TRBV10-3 and TRBJ1-2, with D unclear. Trimming stripped 2 bases from V and 4 bases from J, with 8 bases between. The V gene's germline CDR1 is ENHRY and CDR2 SYGVKD. The length of the CDR3 is 13 residues.

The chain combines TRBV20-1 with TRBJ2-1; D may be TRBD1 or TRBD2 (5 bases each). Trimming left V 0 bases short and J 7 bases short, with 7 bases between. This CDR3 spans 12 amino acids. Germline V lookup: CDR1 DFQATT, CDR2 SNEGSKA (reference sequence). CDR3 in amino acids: CSARDEGNEQFF. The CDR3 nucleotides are TGCAGTGCTAGAGACGAGGGGAATGAGCAGTTCTTC.

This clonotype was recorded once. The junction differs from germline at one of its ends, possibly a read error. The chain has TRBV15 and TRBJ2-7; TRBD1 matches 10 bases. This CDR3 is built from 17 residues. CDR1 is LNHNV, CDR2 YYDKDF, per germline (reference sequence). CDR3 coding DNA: TGTACCACCAGCAGCTCCAGGTCGGGACAGGGGACCTACGAGCAGTACTTC. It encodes CTTSSSRSGQGTYEQYF.

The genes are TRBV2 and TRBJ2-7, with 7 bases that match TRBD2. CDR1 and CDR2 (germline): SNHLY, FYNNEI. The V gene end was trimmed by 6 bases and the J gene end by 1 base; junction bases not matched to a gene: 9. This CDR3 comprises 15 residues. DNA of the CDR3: TGTGCCAGCAGGCTGGGGAGGGCCTCGTCCTACGAGCAGTACTTC. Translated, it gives CASRLGRASSYEQYF.

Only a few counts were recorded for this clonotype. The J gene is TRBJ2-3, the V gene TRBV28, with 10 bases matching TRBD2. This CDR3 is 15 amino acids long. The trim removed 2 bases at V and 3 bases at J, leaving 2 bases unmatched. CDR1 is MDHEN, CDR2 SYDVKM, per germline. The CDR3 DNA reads TGTGCCAGCAGTTTACCAGCGGGGGGGACAGATACGCAGTATTTT. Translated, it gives CASSLPAGGTDTQYF.

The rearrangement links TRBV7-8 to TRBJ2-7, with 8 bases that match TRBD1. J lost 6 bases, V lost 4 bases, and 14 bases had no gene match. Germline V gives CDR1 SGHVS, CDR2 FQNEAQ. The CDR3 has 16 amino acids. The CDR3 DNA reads TGTGCCAGCAGCTGGGGCTCCGGGACAGGAACCTGCGAGCAGTACTTC. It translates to CASSWGSGTGTCEQYF.

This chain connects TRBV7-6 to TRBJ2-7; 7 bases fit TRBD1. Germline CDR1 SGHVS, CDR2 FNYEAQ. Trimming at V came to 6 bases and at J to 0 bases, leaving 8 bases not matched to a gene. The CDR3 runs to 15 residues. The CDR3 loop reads CASSSDRASSYEQYF. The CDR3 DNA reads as TGTGCCAGCAGTTCCGACAGGGCTAGCTCCTACGAGCAGTACTTC.

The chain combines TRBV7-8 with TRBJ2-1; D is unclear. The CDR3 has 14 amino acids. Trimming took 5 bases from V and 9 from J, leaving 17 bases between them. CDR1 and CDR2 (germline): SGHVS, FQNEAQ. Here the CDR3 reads CASSVSITGVEQFF. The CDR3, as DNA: TGTGCCAGCAGCGTTTCGATAACGGGTGTTGAGCAGTTCTTC. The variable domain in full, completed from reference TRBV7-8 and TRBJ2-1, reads GAGVSQSPRYKVAKRGQDVALRCDPISGHVSLFWYQQALGQGPEFLTYFQNEAQLDKSGLPSDRFFAERPEGSVSTLKIQRTQQEDSAVYLCASSVSITGVEQFFGPGTRLTVL.

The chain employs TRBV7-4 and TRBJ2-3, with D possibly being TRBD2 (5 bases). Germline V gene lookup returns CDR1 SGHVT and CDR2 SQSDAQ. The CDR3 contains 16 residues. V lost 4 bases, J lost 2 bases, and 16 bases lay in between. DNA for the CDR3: TGTGCCAGCAGCTCGGGTGACTACTCCCCCACAGATACGCAGTATTTT. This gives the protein CASSSGDYSPTDTQYF.

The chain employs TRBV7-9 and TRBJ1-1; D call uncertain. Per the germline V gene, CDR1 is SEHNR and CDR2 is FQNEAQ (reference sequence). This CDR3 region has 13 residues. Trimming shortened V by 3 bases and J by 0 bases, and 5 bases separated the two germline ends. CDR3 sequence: CASSLSMNTEAFF. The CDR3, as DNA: TGTGCCAGCAGCTTGTCAATGAACACTGAAGCTTTCTTT.

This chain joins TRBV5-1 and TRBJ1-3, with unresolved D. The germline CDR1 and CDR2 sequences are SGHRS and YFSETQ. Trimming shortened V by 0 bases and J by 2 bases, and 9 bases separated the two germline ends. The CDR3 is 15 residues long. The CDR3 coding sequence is TGCGCCAGCAGCTTGGCCATGGGGACTGGAAACACCATATATTTT. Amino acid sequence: CASSLAMGTGNTIYF.

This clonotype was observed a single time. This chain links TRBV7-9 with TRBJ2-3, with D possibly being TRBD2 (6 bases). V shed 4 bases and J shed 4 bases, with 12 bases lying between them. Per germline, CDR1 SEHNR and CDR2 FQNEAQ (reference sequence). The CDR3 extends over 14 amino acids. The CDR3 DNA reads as TGTGCCAGCAGCTCCCCGCGGGGCCCAGATACGCAGTATTTT. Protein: CASSSPRGPDTQYF.

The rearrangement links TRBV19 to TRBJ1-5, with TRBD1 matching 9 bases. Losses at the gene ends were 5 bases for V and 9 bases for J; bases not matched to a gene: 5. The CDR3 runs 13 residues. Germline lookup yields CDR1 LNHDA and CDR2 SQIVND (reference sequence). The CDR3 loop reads CASSAGQGSPQHF. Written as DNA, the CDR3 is TGTGCCAGTAGTGCGGGACAGGGATCGCCCCAGCATTTT.

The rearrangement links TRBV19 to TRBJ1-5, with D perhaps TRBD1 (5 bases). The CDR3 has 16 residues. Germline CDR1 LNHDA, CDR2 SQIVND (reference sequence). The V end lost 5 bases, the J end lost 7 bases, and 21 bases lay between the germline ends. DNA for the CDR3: TGTGCCAGTAGTTCTACCGCCTGGGGAAGGGGACAGCCCCAGCATTTT. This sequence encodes CASSSTAWGRGQPQHF.

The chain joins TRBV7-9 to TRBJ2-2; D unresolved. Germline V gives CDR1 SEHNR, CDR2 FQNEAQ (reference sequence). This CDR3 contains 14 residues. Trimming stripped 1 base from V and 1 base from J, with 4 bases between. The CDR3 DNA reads TGTGCCAGCAGCTTAGTGTTGAACACCGGGGAGCTGTTTTTT. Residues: CASSLVLNTGELFF.

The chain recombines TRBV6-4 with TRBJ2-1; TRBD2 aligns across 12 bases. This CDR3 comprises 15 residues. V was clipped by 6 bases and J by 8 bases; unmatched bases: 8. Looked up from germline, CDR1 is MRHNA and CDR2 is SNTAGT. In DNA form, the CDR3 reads TGTGCCAGCAGACTTCTAGCGGGAGGGCCCTATGAGCAGTTCTTC. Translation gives CASRLLAGGPYEQFF.

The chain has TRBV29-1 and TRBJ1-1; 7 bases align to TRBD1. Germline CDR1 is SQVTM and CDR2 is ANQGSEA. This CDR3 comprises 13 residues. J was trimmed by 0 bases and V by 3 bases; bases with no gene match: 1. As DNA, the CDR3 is TGCAGCGTTGAGGGACAGCTGAACACTGAAGCTTTCTTT. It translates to CSVEGQLNTEAFF.